This TCR beta chain was profiled in a study of cytomegalovirus exposure and HLA in healthy donors. Whole-study results and caveats: The study recorded 160 or so TCR beta chains that were cytomegalovirus-associated. Later analysis found that TCR beta chains associated with HLA were more clonally expanded than other, equally common chains. A later analysis reportedly found fewer N-insertions in an Asian-associated ancestry cluster than the roughly 670-donor mean.

The table lists this clone with a count of one. Its target is unknown. With 60 Vbeta and 13 Jbeta primers, the PCR was carried out. Clones were read by immunoSEQ multiplex PCR, and TCRdb kept only the in-frame ones, dropping some. The sample lists about 160,000 clones; around 85% were seen once. CDR3 length: 12 amino acids. Trimming shortened V by 2 bases and J by 9 bases, and 6 bases separated the two germline ends. Germline V gene sequence: CDR1 SGHKS, CDR2 YYEKEE (reference sequence). The sample taken for sequencing was PBMCs. The rearrangement joins TRBV5-5 to TRBJ1-6; unclear D gene. The receptor's source is a woman aged 25-40 years in good health and CMV-seronegative. The CDR3 protein is CASSFSGSPLHF. CDR3 nucleotide sequence: TGTGCCAGCAGCTTTAGTGGTTCACCCCTCCACTTT.